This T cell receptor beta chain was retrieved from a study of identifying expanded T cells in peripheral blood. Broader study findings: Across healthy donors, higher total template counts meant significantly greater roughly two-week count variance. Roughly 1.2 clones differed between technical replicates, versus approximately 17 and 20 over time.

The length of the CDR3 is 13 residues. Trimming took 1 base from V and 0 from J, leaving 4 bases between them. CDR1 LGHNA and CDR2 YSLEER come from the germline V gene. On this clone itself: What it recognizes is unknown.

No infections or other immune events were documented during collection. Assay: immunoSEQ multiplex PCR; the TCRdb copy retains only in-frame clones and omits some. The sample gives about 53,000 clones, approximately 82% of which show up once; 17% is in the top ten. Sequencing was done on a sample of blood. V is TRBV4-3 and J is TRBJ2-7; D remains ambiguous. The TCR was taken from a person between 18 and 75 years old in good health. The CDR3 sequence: CASSQVPSYEQYF. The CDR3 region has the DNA TGCGCCAGCAGCCAAGTTCCCTCCTACGAGCAGTACTTC.